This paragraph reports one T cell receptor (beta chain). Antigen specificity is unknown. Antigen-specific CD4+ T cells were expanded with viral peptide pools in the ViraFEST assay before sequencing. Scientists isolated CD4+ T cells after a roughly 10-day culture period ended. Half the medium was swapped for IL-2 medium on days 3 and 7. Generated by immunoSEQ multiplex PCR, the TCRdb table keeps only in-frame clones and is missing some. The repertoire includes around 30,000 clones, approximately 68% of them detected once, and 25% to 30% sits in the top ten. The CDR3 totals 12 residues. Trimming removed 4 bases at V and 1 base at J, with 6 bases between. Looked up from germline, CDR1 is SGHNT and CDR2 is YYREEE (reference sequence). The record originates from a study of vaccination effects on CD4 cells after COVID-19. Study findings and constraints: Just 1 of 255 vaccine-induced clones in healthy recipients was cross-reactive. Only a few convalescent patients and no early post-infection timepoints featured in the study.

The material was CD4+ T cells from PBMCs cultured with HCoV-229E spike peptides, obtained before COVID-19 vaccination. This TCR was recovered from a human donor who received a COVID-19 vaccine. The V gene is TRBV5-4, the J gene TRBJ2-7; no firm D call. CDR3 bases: TGTGCCAGCAGCCATGGGTCCTACGAGCAGTACTTC. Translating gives CASSHGSYEQYF.